This passage covers 21 T cell receptor beta chains from one sample sequenced in a study of graft-versus-host responses after intestinal transplantation. These receptors have no known antigen. Clones were read by immunoSEQ multiplex PCR, and TCRdb kept only the in-frame ones, dropping some. This sample has 75,000 to 95,000 clones; 85% to 95% occur once, and the top ten carry 0.35%. The sample consisted of unstimulated CD4+ T cells sorted from spleen or lymph node cells, taken before transplant. The receptors derive from a human donor who was the organ donor for an intestinal transplant.

V and J are TRBV11-2 and TRBJ2-1; 8 bases match TRBD2. The CDR3 covers 15 residues. Germline V gene data show CDR1 as SGHAT and CDR2 as FQNNGV. V was pared by 4 bases and J by 4 bases, with 6 bases of the junction left unmatched. CDR3 region: CASSSKRERYNEQFF. CDR3 nucleotides: TGTGCCAGCAGCTCTAAGCGGGAGAGGTACAATGAGCAGTTCTTC.

The V call is TRBV7-6, the J call TRBJ2-7; no clear D gene. The ends were cut back, 0 bases at V and 6 bases at J, with 9 bases in the middle. The germline V gene encodes CDR1 SGHVS and CDR2 FNYEAQ. CDR3 length: 13 residues. The CDR3 DNA is TGTGCCAGCAGCTTAGCGAGGTCCAGCGAGCAGTACTTC. This sequence encodes CASSLARSSEQYF.

The chain uses TRBV7-9 and TRBJ1-4, with D possibly TRBD1 on 5 matching bases. Trimming took off 6 bases at V and 6 bases at J, with 14 bases between the two ends. The length of the CDR3 is 14 residues. CDR1 and CDR2 (germline): SEHNR, FQNEAQ (reference sequence). The CDR3 coding sequence is TGTGCCAGCAGGAGACAGTCAACCTATGAAAAACTGTTTTTT. Protein product: CASRRQSTYEKLFF.

This rearrangement joins TRBV6-1 to TRBJ1-2, with a weak D call TRBD1 (6 bases). Trimming took 1 base from V and 4 from J, leaving 13 bases between them. The germline V gene encodes CDR1 MNHNS and CDR2 SASEGT. This CDR3 comprises 15 residues. This CDR3 reads CASSEVWGRGYGYTF. DNA of the CDR3: TGTGCCAGCAGTGAAGTCTGGGGGCGCGGCTATGGCTACACCTTC.

As regards this clone: Different DNA sequences within this sample yield the same CDR3. The chain has TRBV27 and TRBJ2-6; D is ambiguous. CDR1 MNHEY and CDR2 SMNVEV come from the germline V gene (reference sequence). V was shortened by 3 bases and J by 0 bases, with 3 bases between the two germline ends. The CDR3 is 14 amino acids. This CDR3 is CASSFSSGANVLTF. DNA of the CDR3: TGTGCCAGCAGTTTCTCCTCTGGGGCCAACGTCCTGACTTTC.

The rearrangement joins TRBV29-1 to TRBJ2-1; TRBD2 is a possible D gene (5 bases). CDR1 is SQVTM, CDR2 ANQGSEA, per germline. The ends were cut back, 4 bases at V and 6 bases at J, with 16 bases in the middle. This CDR3 has 14 amino acids. The CDR3 DNA is TGCAGCGTTGGCGGAGGACTGGTGTTCAATGAGCAGTTCTTC. Residues: CSVGGGLVFNEQFF.

The chain links TRBV4-2 to TRBJ2-3; maybe TRBD1 (5 bases). The CDR3 totals 16 residues. Trimming cost V 1 base and J 3 bases, with 14 bases left between them. Germline CDR1 is LGHNA and CDR2 is YNFKEQ. In DNA form, the CDR3 reads TGTGCCAGCAGCCAAGGACCGGCAGGGTGGACAGATACGCAGTATTTT. This gives the protein CASSQGPAGWTDTQYF.

This sequence joins TRBV29-1 and TRBJ1-1; 9 nucleotides match TRBD1. The V gene end was trimmed by 4 bases and the J gene end by 0 bases; junction bases not matched to a gene: 3. The CDR3 spans 14 residues. Germline V CDR1 and CDR2: SQVTM, ANQGSEA. CDR3 sequence reads: CSVAGTGMNTEAFF. The DNA of the CDR3 is TGCAGCGTTGCGGGGACAGGGATGAACACTGAAGCTTTCTTT.

This chain uses TRBV2 with TRBJ1-5, with 8 nucleotides matching TRBD1. The V gene end was trimmed by 5 bases and the J gene end by 4 bases; junction bases not matched to a gene: 4. This CDR3 has 14 residues. Germline-derived CDR1 and CDR2 are SNHLY and FYNNEI. CDR3 in amino acids: CASSSDRGNQPQHF. CDR3 DNA: TGTGCCAGCAGTTCAGACAGGGGTAATCAGCCCCAGCATTTT.

The chain employs TRBV2 and TRBJ2-5; TRBD2 matches 9 bases. After removal of 8 bases from V and 6 bases from J, the junction contained 10 bases not matched to a gene. The V gene's germline CDR1 is SNHLY and CDR2 FYNNEI. This CDR3 region has 14 residues. CDR3 sequence (DNA): TGTGCCAGCGATTCGGCGGGGGGGCGAAAGACCCAGTACTTC. It translates to CASDSAGGRKTQYF.

This clone appeared once. The rearrangement joins TRBV25-1 to TRBJ2-2, with 8 bases aligning to TRBD1. Unmatched junction bases numbered 6, after V lost 2 bases and J lost 1 base. The CDR3 is made up of 17 amino acids. Germline-derived CDR1 and CDR2 are MGHDK and SYGVNS. CDR3 DNA: TGTGCCAGCAGTGAACTAATCGGGACAGGGAACACCGGGGAGCTGTTTTTT. Its translation: CASSELIGTGNTGELFF.

The J gene is TRBJ2-7, the V gene TRBV7-6, with 10 bases fitting TRBD2. V was pared by 6 bases and J by 0 bases, with 5 bases of the junction left unmatched. The CDR3 totals 15 residues. Germline V gives CDR1 SGHVS, CDR2 FNYEAQ. The CDR3 region is CASSRRLAGSYEQYF. Written as DNA, the CDR3 is TGTGCCAGCAGTCGACGACTAGCGGGCTCCTACGAGCAGTACTTC.

This clone appeared once. The chain couples TRBV27 to TRBJ2-1, with 9 nucleotides matching TRBD2. Trimming removed 0 bases from V and 15 bases from J; junction bases left unmatched: 9. Per germline, CDR1 MNHEY and CDR2 SMNVEV (reference sequence). CDR3 size: 14 residues. The CDR3 sequence: CASSLSPIAGVRFF. In nucleotides, the CDR3 is TGTGCCAGCAGTTTATCTCCCATAGCGGGAGTTAGGTTCTTC.

The chain couples TRBV12-5 to TRBJ1-6, with TRBD1 matching 7 bases. Germline CDR1 is LGHNT and CDR2 is FRNRAP. This CDR3 has 18 residues. V shed 5 bases and J 0 bases; nucleotides not matched to a gene: 10. CDR3 loop: CASGAPTGESSYNSPLHF. The CDR3 nucleotides are TGTGCTAGTGGTGCCCCCACAGGGGAGAGCTCCTATAATTCACCCCTCCACTTT. The whole variable domain, remainder taken from reference TRBV12-5 and TRBJ1-6, is DARVTQTPRHKVTEMGQEVTMRCQPILGHNTVFWYRQTMMQGLELLAYFRNRAPLDDSGMPKDRFSAEMPDATLATLKIQPSEPRDSAVYFCASGAPTGESSYNSPLHFGNGTRLTVT.

The chain's CDR3 is CSGVTGSGTEAFF. The CDR3, as DNA: TGCAGCGGTGTGACAGGGTCGGGCACTGAAGCTTTCTTT. The rearrangement links TRBV29-1 to TRBJ1-1; TRBD1 aligns across 7 bases. This CDR3 comprises 13 residues. Unmatched junction bases numbered 9, after V lost 7 bases and J lost 4 bases. CDR1 is SQVTM and CDR2 is ANQGSEA in the germline V gene.

The V and J genes are TRBV28 and TRBJ2-7, with 7 bases aligning to TRBD2. Looked up from germline, CDR1 is MDHEN and CDR2 is SYDVKM. This CDR3 is 12 amino acids long. CDR3 loop: CATGTTSYEQYF. The DNA for the CDR3 is TGTGCTACCGGGACTACCTCCTACGAGCAGTACTTC.

The V gene is TRBV7-3, the J gene TRBJ2-5; tentative D call: TRBD2 (6 bases). Germline V gene lookup returns CDR1 SGHTA and CDR2 FQGTGA. Trimming left V 2 bases short and J 1 base short, with 11 bases between. The CDR3 consists of 15 residues. The CDR3 DNA follows: TGTGCCAGCAGCTTAGTCGGGGGAGTCCAAGAGACCCAGTACTTC. Its protein is CASSLVGGVQETQYF.

This chain links TRBV11-3 with TRBJ2-5; D unresolved. CDR1 and CDR2 from the germline V gene are SGHNT and YENEEA. The CDR3 has 15 residues. Deletions cut 0 bases from V and 2 bases from J, with 10 bases between. CDR3 DNA: TGTGCCAGCAGCTTAGATGGTGCCAGGCAAGAGACCCAGTACTTC. It is translated as CASSLDGARQETQYF.

This chain links TRBV11-1 with TRBJ2-1; 14 nucleotides agree with TRBD2. CDR3 size: 19 residues. CDR1 and CDR2 from the germline V gene are SGHAT and FQDESV (reference sequence). Trimming took 4 bases from V and 3 from J; bases not matched to a gene: 11. The CDR3 protein is CASSSSGGTSGSGYNEQFF. The CDR3 DNA is TGTGCCAGCAGCTCATCCGGTGGGACTAGCGGGAGCGGCTACAATGAGCAGTTCTTC. The variable domain in full, with the rest retrieved from reference TRBV11-1 and TRBJ2-1, is EAEVAQSPRYKITEKSQAVAFWCDPISGHATLYWYRQILGQGPELLVQFQDESVVDDSQLPKDRFSAERLKGVDSTLKIQPAELGDSAMYLCASSSSGGTSGSGYNEQFFGPGTRLTVL.

The chain carries TRBV10-3 and TRBJ2-3; 10 bases align to TRBD2. V lost 9 bases to trimming and J lost 2 bases; unmatched junction nucleotides: 5. Germline lookup yields CDR1 ENHRY and CDR2 SYGVKD. This CDR3 spans 14 amino acids. This CDR3 is CAMSAGGLTDTQYF. Here the CDR3 DNA reads TGTGCCATGTCAGCGGGAGGGCTCACAGATACGCAGTATTTT.

The chain combines TRBV5-1 with TRBJ2-1; 8 bases map to TRBD1. Germline CDR1 SGHRS, CDR2 YFSETQ. The CDR3 loop spans 15 amino acids. With 1 base clipped from V and 5 bases from J, the junction kept 5 bases outside the gene matches. CDR3 DNA sequence: TGCGCCAGCAGCTTGACTACAGGGGGGCACAATGAGCAGTTCTTC. Residues: CASSLTTGGHNEQFF.